This TCR beta chain appears in the sequencing data of a study of T-cell memory formation after mild COVID-19. With respect to this clonotype: The antigen is not known. A read error may produce the germline difference seen at one junction end.

The 5'RACE method, run with constant-segment primers, produced TCR alpha and TCR beta cDNA libraries (carrying sample barcodes and UMIs). Via MiXCR, TCRdb re-called the 5' RACE reads, giving one row per CDR3 protein. Counted here are approximately 100,000 distinct CDR3 sequences, around 11% occurring once; the ten biggest clones make up around 26%. This CDR3 is built from 15 residues. Germline V lookup: CDR1 SGHAT, CDR2 FQNNGV. Study results and caveats: The appearance of some responding clones in pre-infection memory suggested that cross-reactive memory joined. CD4+ contracting clones were found mainly in CM and EM, and CD8+ ones in EMRA.

This sequence originates from an adult woman who had mild COVID-19 (a few samples of this study predate the infection). Cell type and time point are not known. The J gene is TRBJ2-7, the V gene TRBV11-2; 10 positions match TRBD2. The sample taken for sequencing was PBMCs or a T cell subset sorted from them (not recorded which). The CDR3 sequence: CASRLVASGSDEQYF. CDR3 DNA sequence: TGTGCCAGCAGATTAGTCGCTAGCGGGAGCGACGAGCAGTACTTC.